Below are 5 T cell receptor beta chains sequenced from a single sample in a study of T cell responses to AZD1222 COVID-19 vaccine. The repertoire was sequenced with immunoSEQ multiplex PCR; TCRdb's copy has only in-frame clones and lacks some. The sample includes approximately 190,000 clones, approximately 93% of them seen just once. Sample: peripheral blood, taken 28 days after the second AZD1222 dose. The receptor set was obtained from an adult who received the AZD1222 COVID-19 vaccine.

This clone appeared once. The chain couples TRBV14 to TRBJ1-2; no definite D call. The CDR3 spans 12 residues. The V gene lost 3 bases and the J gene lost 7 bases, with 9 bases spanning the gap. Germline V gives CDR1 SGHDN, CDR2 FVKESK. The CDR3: CASSQQRVGYTF. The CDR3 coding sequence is TGTGCCAGCAGCCAGCAGAGGGTTGGCTACACCTTC.

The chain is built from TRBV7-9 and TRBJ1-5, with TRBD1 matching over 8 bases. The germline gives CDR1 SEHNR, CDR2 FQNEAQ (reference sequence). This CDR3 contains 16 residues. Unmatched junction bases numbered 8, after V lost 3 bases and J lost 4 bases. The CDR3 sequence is CASSFGSRQGNQPQHF. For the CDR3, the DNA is TGTGCCAGCAGCTTTGGTTCCAGACAGGGGAATCAGCCCCAGCATTTT.

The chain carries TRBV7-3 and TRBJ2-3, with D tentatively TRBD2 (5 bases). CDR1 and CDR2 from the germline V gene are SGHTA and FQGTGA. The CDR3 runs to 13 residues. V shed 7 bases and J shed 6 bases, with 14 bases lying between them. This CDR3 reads CASNSGSGDTQYF. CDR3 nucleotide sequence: TGTGCCAGCAACTCGGGGTCGGGGGATACGCAGTATTTT.

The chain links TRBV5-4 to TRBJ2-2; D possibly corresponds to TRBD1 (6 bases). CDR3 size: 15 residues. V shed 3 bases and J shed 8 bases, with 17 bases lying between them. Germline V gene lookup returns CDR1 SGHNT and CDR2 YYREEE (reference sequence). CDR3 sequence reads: CASSSPRNRVGELFF. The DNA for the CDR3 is TGTGCCAGCAGCTCGCCCCGTAACAGGGTAGGGGAGCTGTTTTTT. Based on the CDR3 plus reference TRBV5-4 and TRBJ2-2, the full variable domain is ETGVTQSPTHLIKTRGQQVTLRCSSQSGHNTVSWYQQALGQGPQFIFQYYREEENGRGNFPPRFSGLQFPNYSSELNVNALELDDSALYLCASSSPRNRVGELFFGEGSRLTVL.

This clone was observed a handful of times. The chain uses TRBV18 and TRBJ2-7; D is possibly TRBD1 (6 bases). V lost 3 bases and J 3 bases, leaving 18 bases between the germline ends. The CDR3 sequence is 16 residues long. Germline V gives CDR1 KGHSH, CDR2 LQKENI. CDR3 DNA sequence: TGTGCCAGCTCACCTGTAACCCAGGGGAGAAGCTACGAGCAGTACTTC. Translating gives CASSPVTQGRSYEQYF.